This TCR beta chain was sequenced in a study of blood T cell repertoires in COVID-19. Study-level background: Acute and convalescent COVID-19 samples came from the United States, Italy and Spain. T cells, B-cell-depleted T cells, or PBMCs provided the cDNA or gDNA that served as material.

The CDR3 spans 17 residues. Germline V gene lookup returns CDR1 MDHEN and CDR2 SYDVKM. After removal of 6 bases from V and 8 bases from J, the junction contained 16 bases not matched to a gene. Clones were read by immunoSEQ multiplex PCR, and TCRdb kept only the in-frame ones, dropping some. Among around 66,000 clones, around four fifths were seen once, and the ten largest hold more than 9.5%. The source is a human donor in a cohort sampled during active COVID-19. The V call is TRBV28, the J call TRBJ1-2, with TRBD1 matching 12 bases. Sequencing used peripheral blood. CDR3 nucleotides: TGTGCCAGCAGCACCTACGGGACAGGGGGCACCCTGGGGGGCTACACCTTC. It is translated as CASSTYGTGGTLGGYTF.